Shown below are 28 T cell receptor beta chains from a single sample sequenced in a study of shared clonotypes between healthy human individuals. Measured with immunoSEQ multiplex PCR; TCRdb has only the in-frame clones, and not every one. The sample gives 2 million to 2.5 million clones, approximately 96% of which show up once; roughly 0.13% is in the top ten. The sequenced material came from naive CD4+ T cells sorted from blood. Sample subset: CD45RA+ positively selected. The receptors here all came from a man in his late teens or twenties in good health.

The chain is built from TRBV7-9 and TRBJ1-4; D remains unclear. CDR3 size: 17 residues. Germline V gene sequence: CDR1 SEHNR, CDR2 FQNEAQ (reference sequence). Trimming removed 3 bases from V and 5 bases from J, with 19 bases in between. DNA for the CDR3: TGTGCCAGCAGCTTTCCATCCGCAGGCGTTCGGAATGAAAAACTGTTTTTT. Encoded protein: CASSFPSAGVRNEKLFF.

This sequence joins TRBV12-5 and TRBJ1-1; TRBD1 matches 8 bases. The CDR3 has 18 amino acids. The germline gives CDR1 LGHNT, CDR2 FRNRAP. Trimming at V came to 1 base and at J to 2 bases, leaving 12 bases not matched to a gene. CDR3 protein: CASGLAQGAGPLNTEAFF. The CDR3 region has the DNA TGTGCTAGTGGTTTGGCCCAGGGGGCTGGACCCTTAAACACTGAAGCTTTCTTT.

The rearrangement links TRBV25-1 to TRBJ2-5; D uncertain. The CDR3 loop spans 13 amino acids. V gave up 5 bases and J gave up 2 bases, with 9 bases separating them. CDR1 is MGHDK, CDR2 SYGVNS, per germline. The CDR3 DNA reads TGTGCCAGCAGTAGGGCCGCACAAGAGACCCAGTACTTC. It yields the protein CASSRAAQETQYF. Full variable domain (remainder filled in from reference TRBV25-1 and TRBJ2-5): EADIYQTPRYLVIGTGKKITLECSQTMGHDKMYWYQQDPGMELHLIHYSYGVNSTEKGDLSSESTVSRIRTEHFPLTLESARPSHTSQYLCASSRAAQETQYFGPGTRLLVL.

Here the CDR3 reads CASSLGQGSGYYNEQFF. The CDR3 nucleotides are TGTGCCAGCAGCTTGGGTCAGGGCAGCGGTTACTACAATGAGCAGTTCTTC. The chain uses TRBV5-5 and TRBJ2-1; the D gene could be TRBD1 or TRBD2 (5 bases each). Trimming took off 0 bases at V and 3 bases at J, with 16 bases between the two ends. This CDR3 has 17 residues. From germline, CDR1 is SGHKS and CDR2 YYEKEE (reference sequence).

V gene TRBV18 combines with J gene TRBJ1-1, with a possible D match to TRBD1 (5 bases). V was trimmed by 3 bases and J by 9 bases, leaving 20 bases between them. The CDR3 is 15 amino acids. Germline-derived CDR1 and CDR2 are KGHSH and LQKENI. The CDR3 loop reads CASSPQQQEVQQAFF. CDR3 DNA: TGTGCCAGCTCACCCCAGCAACAGGAAGTCCAGCAAGCTTTCTTT. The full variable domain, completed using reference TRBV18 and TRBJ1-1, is NAGVMQNPRHLVRRRGQEARLRCSPMKGHSHVYWYRQLPEEGLKFMVYLQKENIIDESGMPKERFSAEFPKEGPSILRIQQVVRGDSAAYFCASSPQQQEVQQAFFGQGTRLTVV.

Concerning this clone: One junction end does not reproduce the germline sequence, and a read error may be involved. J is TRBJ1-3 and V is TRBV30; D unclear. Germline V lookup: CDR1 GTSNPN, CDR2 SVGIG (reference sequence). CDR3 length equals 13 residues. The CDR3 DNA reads TGTGCCTCCCACAAGGACTCTGGAAACATCATATATTTT. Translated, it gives CASHKDSGNIIYF.

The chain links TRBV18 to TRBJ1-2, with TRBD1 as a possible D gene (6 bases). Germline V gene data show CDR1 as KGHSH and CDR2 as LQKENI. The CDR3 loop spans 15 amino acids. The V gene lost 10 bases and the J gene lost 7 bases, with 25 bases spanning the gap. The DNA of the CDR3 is TGTGCCACCAAATACGGTGGGGGGACAATCAGTGGCTACACCTTC. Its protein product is CATKYGGGTISGYTF.

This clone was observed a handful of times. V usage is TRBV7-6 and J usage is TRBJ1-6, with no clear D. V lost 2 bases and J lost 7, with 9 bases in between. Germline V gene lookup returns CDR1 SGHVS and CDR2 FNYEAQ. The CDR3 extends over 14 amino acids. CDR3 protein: CASSLSAGNSPLHF. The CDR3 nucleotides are TGTGCCAGCAGCTTATCGGCTGGGAATTCACCCCTCCACTTT.

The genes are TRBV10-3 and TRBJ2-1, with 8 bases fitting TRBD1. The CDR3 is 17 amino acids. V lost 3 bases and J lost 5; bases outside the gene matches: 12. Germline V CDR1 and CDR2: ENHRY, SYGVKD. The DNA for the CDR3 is TGTGCCATCAGTGACCCCCGACAGGGGTCCGCCCACAATGAGCAGTTCTTC. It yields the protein CAISDPRQGSAHNEQFF.

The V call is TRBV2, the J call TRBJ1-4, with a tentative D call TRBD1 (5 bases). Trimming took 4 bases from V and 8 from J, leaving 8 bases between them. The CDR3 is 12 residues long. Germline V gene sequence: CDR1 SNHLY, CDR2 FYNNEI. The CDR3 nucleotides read TGTGCCAGCAGTGTCTGGGGCGAAAAACTGTTTTTT. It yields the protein CASSVWGEKLFF.

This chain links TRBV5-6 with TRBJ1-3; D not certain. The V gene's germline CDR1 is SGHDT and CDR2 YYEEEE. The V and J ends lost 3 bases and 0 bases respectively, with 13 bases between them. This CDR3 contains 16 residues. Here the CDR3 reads CASSSLAGDSGNTIYF. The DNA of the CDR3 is TGTGCCAGCAGCTCCCTCGCAGGCGACTCTGGAAACACCATATATTTT. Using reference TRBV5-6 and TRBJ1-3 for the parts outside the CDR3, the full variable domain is DAGVTQSPTHLIKTRGQQVTLRCSPKSGHDTVSWYQQALGQGPQFIFQYYEEEERQRGNFPDRFSGHQFPNYSSELNVNALLLGDSALYLCASSSLAGDSGNTIYFGEGSWLTVV.

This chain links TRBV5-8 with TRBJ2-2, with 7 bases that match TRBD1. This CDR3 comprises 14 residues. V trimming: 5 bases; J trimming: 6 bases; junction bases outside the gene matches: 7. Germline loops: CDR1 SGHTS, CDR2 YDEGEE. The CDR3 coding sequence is TGTGCCAGCAGTCGCGACAGGGTCCCCGGGGAGCTGTTTTTT. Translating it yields CASSRDRVPGELFF.

In DNA form, the CDR3 reads TGTGCCAGCAGTTTATCTTACACCGGGGAGCTGTTTTTT. It yields the protein CASSLSYTGELFF. The chain combines TRBV27 with TRBJ2-2; unclear D gene. Trimming took off 0 bases at V and 3 bases at J, with 2 bases between the two ends. The germline CDR1 and CDR2 sequences are MNHEY and SMNVEV (reference sequence). This CDR3 has 13 residues.

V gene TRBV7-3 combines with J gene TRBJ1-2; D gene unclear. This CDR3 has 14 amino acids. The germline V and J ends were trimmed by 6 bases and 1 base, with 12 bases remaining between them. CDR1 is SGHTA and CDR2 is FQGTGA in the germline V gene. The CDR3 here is CASRPGGFNYGYTF. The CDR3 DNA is TGTGCCAGCAGACCCGGCGGCTTTAACTATGGCTACACCTTC.

The CDR3 protein is CASSELGAGTDTQYF. The DNA for the CDR3 is TGTGCCAGCAGTGAACTCGGGGCAGGCACAGATACGCAGTATTTT. This rearrangement joins TRBV25-1 to TRBJ2-3, with D perhaps being TRBD1 or TRBD2 (5 bases each). Trimming took 2 bases from V and 1 from J, leaving 10 bases between them. This CDR3 has 15 residues. Germline CDR1 reads MGHDK; CDR2 reads SYGVNS.

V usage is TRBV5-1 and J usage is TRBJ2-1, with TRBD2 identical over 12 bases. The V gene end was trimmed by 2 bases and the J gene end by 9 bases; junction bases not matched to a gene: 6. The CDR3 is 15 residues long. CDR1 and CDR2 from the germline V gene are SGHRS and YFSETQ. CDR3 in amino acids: CASSLGLAGRVEQFF. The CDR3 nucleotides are TGCGCCAGCAGCTTAGGACTAGCGGGAAGGGTTGAGCAGTTCTTC.

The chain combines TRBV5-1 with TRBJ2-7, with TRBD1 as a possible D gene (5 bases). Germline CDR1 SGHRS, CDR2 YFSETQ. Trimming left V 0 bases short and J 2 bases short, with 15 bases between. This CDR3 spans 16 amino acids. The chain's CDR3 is CASSLAPKDNPYEQYF. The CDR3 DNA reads TGCGCCAGCAGCTTGGCCCCCAAGGACAACCCCTACGAGCAGTACTTC.

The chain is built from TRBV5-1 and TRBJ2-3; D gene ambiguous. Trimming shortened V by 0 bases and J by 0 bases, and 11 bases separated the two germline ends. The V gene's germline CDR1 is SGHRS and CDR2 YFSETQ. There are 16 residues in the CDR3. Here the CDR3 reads CASSLDSLSSTDTQYF. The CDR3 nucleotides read TGCGCCAGCAGCTTGGACAGTCTTTCTAGCACAGATACGCAGTATTTT.

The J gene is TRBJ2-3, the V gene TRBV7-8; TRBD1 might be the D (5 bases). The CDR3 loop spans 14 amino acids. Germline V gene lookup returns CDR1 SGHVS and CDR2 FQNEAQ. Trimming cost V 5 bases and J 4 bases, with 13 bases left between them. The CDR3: CASSLQGRADTQYF. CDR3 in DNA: TGTGCCAGCAGCCTTCAGGGTCGCGCAGATACGCAGTATTTT.

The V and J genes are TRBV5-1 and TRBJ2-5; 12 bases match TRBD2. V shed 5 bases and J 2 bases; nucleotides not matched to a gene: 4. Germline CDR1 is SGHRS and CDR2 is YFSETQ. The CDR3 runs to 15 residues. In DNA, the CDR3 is TGCGCCAGCAGATCTAGCGGGAGGGGGCAAGAGACCCAGTACTTC. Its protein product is CASRSSGRGQETQYF.

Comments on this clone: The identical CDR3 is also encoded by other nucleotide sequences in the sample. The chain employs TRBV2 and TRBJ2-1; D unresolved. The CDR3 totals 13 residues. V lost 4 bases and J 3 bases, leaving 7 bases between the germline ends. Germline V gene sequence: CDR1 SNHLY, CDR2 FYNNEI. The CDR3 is CASSGGSYNEQFF. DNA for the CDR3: TGTGCCAGCAGTGGAGGCAGCTACAATGAGCAGTTCTTC.

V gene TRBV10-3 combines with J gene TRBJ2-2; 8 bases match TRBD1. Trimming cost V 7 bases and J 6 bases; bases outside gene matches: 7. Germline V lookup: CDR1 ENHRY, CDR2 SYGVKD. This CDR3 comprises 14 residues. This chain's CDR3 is CAINGQGQAGELFF. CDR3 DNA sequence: TGTGCCATCAACGGACAGGGCCAGGCCGGGGAGCTGTTTTTT.

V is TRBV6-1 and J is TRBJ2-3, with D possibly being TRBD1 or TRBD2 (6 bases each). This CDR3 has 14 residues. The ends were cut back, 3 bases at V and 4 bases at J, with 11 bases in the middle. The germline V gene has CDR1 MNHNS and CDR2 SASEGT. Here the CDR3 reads CASSDVGGPDTQYF. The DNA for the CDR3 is TGTGCCAGCAGTGATGTCGGGGGCCCAGATACGCAGTATTTT.

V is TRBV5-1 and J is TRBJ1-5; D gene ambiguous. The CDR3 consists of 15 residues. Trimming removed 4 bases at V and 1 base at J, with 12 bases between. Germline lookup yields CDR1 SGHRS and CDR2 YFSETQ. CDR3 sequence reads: CASSVDGSSNQPQHF. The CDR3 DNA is TGCGCCAGCAGCGTGGACGGCTCAAGCAATCAGCCCCAGCATTTT.

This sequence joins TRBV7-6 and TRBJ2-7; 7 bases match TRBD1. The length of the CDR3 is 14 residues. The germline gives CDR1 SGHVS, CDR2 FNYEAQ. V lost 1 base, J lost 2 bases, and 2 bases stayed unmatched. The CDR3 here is CASSLGGQPYEQYF. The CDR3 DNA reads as TGTGCCAGCAGCTTAGGGGGACAGCCCTACGAGCAGTACTTC.

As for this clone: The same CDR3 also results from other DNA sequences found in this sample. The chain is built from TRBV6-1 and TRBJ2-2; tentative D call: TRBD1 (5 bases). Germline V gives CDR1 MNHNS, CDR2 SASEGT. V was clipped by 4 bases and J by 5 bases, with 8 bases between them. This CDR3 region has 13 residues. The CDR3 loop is CASSGQGTGELFF. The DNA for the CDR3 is TGTGCCAGCAGTGGGCAGGGAACCGGGGAGCTGTTTTTT.

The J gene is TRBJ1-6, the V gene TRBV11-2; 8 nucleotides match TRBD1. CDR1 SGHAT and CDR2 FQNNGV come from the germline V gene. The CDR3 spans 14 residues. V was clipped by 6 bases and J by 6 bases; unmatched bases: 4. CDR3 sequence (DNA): TGTGCCAGCAGGCGGACAGGGAGTAATTCACCCCTCCACTTT. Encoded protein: CASRRTGSNSPLHF.

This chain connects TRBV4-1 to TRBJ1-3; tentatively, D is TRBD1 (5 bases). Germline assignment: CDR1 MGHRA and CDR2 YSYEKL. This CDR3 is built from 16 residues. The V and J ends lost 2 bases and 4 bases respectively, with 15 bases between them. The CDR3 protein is CASSQSVPGFGNTIYF. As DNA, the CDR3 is TGCGCCAGCAGCCAATCCGTCCCAGGGTTCGGAAACACCATATATTTT.